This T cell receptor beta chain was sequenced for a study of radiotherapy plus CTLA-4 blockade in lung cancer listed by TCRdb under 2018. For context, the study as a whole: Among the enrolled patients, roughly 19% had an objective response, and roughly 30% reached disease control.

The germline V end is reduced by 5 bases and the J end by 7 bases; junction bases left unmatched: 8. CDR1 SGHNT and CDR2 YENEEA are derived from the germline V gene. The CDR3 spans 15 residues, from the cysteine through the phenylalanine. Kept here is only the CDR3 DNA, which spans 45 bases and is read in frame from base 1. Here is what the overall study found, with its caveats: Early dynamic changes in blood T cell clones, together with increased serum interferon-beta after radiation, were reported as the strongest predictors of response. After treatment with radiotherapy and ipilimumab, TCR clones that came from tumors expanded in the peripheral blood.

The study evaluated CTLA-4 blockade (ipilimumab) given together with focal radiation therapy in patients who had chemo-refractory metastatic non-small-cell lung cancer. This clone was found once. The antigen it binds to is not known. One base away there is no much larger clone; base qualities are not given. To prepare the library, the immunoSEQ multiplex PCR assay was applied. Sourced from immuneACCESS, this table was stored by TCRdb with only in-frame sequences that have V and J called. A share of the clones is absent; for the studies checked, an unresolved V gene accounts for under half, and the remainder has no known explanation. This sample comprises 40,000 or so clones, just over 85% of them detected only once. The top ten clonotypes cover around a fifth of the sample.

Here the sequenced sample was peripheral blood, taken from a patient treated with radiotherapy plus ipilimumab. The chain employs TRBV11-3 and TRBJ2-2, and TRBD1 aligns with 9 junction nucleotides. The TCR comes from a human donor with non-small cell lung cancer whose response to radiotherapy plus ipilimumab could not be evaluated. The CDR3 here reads CASSVGQGILGELFF. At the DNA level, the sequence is TGTGCCAGCAGCGTGGGACAGGGTATCCTCGGGGAGCTGTTTTTT.